A single sample gave rise to the 20 T cell receptor beta chains below, sequenced in a study of T cells in Graves' hyperthyroidism and ophthalmopathy. TCR beta CDR3 regions were amplified from RNA transcripts. With the HTBI primer set, the TCR CDR3 went through a first round of RT-PCR. A single record per CDR3 protein comes from TCRdb applying MiXCR to the multiplex PCR reads. The sample has 500,000 to 600,000 distinct CDR3 sequences, over 15% seen once. The material sequenced was blood. The receptors come from a woman between 18 and 29 years old with Graves' hyperthyroidism.

This clonotype was observed many times. CDR3 residues: CSVPGGTHYEQYF. In DNA form, the CDR3 reads TGCAGCGTTCCCGGGGGGACTCACTACGAGCAGTACTTC. J is TRBJ2-7 and V is TRBV29-1; the match to TRBD2 covers 7 bases. This CDR3 has 13 residues. Unmatched junction bases numbered 7, after V lost 5 bases and J lost 3 bases. Germline V CDR1 and CDR2: SQVTM, ANQGSEA.

Many counts were recorded for this clonotype. The chain has TRBV20-1 and TRBJ2-7; no firm D call. CDR3 size: 13 residues. V lost 1 base to trimming and J lost 5 bases, with 12 bases between them. Germline V gene sequence: CDR1 DFQATT, CDR2 SNEGSKA (reference sequence). The CDR3 sequence: CSARVTQEDEQYF. The CDR3 bases are TGCAGTGCTAGAGTAACCCAAGAGGACGAGCAGTACTTC.

This clonotype was observed a few times. The chain employs TRBV4-1 and TRBJ2-5; possible D gene TRBD1, 6 bases. Deletions cut 6 bases from V and 3 bases from J, with 11 bases between. CDR3 length: 13 residues. Germline V lookup: CDR1 MGHRA, CDR2 YSYEKL. CDR3 loop: CASRATGKETQYF. In nucleotides, the CDR3 is TGCGCCAGCAGAGCGACAGGTAAAGAGACCCAGTACTTC.

In this sample, this clonotype turned up many times. The rearrangement uses TRBV29-1 and TRBJ2-3; D is unresolved. The CDR3 extends over 16 amino acids. Trimming stripped 0 bases from V and 2 bases from J, with 15 bases between. Germline lookup yields CDR1 SQVTM and CDR2 ANQGSEA. The CDR3 coding sequence is TGCAGCGTTGAAGATGTCGGTCCACTTCCCACAGATACGCAGTATTTT. It is translated as CSVEDVGPLPTDTQYF.

This clonotype was seen only a few times. The gene calls are TRBV28 and TRBJ2-7, with a possible D match to TRBD2 (5 bases). Germline V CDR1 and CDR2: MDHEN, SYDVKM. The V gene lost 3 bases and the J gene lost 5 bases, with 14 bases spanning the gap. This CDR3 is built from 14 residues. CDR3 loop: CASSLPRRSDEQYF. CDR3 nucleotides: TGTGCCAGCAGTTTGCCGAGGAGGAGCGACGAGCAGTACTTC.

This clonotype was observed at least ten times. The chain uses TRBV7-2 and TRBJ2-3, with TRBD1 as a possible D gene (6 bases). The CDR3 totals 16 residues. V lost 5 bases and J 2 bases, leaving 17 bases between the germline ends. Per germline, CDR1 SGHTA and CDR2 FQGNSA. The CDR3 protein is CASSQLGGILTDTQYF. CDR3 bases: TGTGCCAGCAGCCAGCTAGGGGGTATCCTCACAGATACGCAGTATTTT.

This clonotype occurred many times. V gene TRBV7-2 combines with J gene TRBJ2-7; TRBD2 might be the D (6 bases). The germline gives CDR1 SGHTA, CDR2 FQGNSA. The CDR3 extends over 15 amino acids. Between the trimmed V and J ends, which lost 1 base and 0 bases, there was a span of 10 bases. CDR3 sequence reads: CASSLVRGGSYEQYF. CDR3 DNA: TGTGCCAGCAGCTTAGTGCGGGGAGGCTCCTACGAGCAGTACTTC.

This clonotype was counted between two and nine times. This chain links TRBV5-4 with TRBJ1-1; TRBD1 is a possible D gene (5 bases). The V gene lost 10 bases and the J gene lost 5 bases, with 12 bases spanning the gap. CDR3 length: 11 amino acids. The V gene's germline CDR1 is SGHNT and CDR2 YYREEE (reference sequence). For the CDR3, the DNA is TGTGCCTCCTGGGGGGTGACTGAAGCTTTCTTT. It yields the protein CASWGVTEAFF.

This clonotype has a count of ten or more. V gene TRBV12-3 or TRBV12-4 combines with J gene TRBJ2-1; D perhaps matches TRBD2 (6 bases). The ends were cut back, 3 bases at V and 8 bases at J, with 14 bases in the middle. The CDR3 is 14 amino acids. The CDR3: CASSFGGSGDEQFF. CDR3 nucleotide sequence: TGTGCCAGCAGTTTTGGGGGGAGTGGAGATGAGCAGTTCTTC.

This clonotype has at least ten counts. The CDR3 DNA sequence: TGTGCCAGCGGAAGGGACAGGGTGGGCACTGAAGCTTTCTTT. Its translation: CASGRDRVGTEAFF. This chain uses TRBV12-3 or TRBV12-4 with TRBJ1-1, with 9 bases identical to TRBD1. The CDR3 runs to 14 residues. With 8 bases clipped from V and 4 bases from J, the junction kept 8 bases outside the gene matches.

This clonotype has just a few counts. The chain recombines TRBV6-2 or TRBV6-3 with TRBJ2-3; D unclear. Germline CDR1 MNHEY, CDR2 SVGEGT. Between the trimmed V and J ends, which lost 7 bases and 0 bases, there was a span of 11 bases. This CDR3 contains 14 residues. DNA for the CDR3: TGTGCCAGCATGTTTAGGAGAAGCACAGATACGCAGTATTTT. Translation gives CASMFRRSTDTQYF.

As DNA, the CDR3 is TGTGCCAGCAGTGAAAGGAGTCTGGGGGGCAATCAGCCCCAGCATTTT. It is translated as CASSERSLGGNQPQHF. The chain joins TRBV6-1 to TRBJ1-5, with D perhaps TRBD1 (5 bases). Germline V gene sequence: CDR1 MNHNS, CDR2 SASEGT. The CDR3 extends over 16 amino acids. With 2 bases removed from V and 2 bases from J, the gap between germline ends came to 13 bases.

The chain carries TRBV20-1 and TRBJ1-1, with TRBD1 as a possible D gene (5 bases). The CDR3 sequence is 13 residues long. Germline-derived CDR1 and CDR2 are DFQATT and SNEGSKA (reference sequence). V lost 5 bases and J lost 5, with 15 bases in between. The DNA of the CDR3 is TGCAGTGCTGGGGGGGGGGGATGGACTGAAGCTTTCTTT. This gives the protein CSAGGGGWTEAFF.

In its sample, this clonotype was seen a few times. The chain uses TRBV7-9 and TRBJ1-1, with D unclear. Germline loops: CDR1 SEHNR, CDR2 FQNEAQ (reference sequence). This CDR3 is built from 16 residues. V gave up 3 bases and J gave up 2 bases, with 16 bases separating them. Here the CDR3 DNA reads TGTGCCAGCAGCTTTAGTGTATCCCGGGGAAACACTGAAGCTTTCTTT. Translation gives CASSFSVSRGNTEAFF.

This clonotype came up many times. This chain connects TRBV20-1 to TRBJ1-5, with D tentatively TRBD1 (5 bases). The CDR3 extends over 18 amino acids. CDR1 and CDR2 (germline): DFQATT, SNEGSKA (reference sequence). Trimming removed 0 bases at V and 0 bases at J, with 18 bases between. Here the CDR3 DNA reads TGCAGTGCTAGAGACCCAGGGCCCAAACCTTATAGCAATCAGCCCCAGCATTTT. It specifies CSARDPGPKPYSNQPQHF.

The rearrangement uses TRBV28 and TRBJ2-5; a possible D gene is TRBD1 (5 bases). CDR3 length: 13 residues. Germline CDR1 MDHEN, CDR2 SYDVKM. V dropped 9 bases and J dropped 4 bases, with 15 bases sitting between them. The CDR3 DNA sequence: TGTGCCAGTAGTATGGAAAGGGGAGAGACCCAGTACTTC. It translates to CASSMERGETQYF. Full variable domain (rest looked up from reference TRBV28 and TRBJ2-5): DVKVTQSSRYLVKRTGEKVFLECVQDMDHENMFWYRQDPGLGLRLIYFSYDVKMKEKGDIPEGYSVSREKKERFSLILESASTNQTSMYLCASSMERGETQYFGPGTRLLVL.

This clonotype was seen ten or more times. The chain has TRBV27 and TRBJ2-5; maybe TRBD2 (5 bases). Germline assignment: CDR1 MNHEY and CDR2 SMNVEV (reference sequence). V dropped 4 bases and J dropped 1 base, with 10 bases sitting between them. The CDR3 covers 14 residues. The CDR3 coding sequence is TGTGCCAGCAGTTCGTACCGGGGCCAAGAGACCCAGTACTTC. This encodes CASSSYRGQETQYF.

This clonotype was seen many times. V usage is TRBV12-3 or TRBV12-4 and J usage is TRBJ1-4; the D gene is possibly TRBD1 (6 bases). This CDR3 has 18 amino acids. V was shortened by 3 bases and J by 2 bases, with 19 bases between the two germline ends. This chain's CDR3 is CASSLGTRLRGTNEKLFF. The CDR3, as DNA: TGTGCCAGCAGTTTGGGGACAAGATTACGGGGTACTAATGAAAAACTGTTTTTT.

This clonotype showed up just a few times. A junction end diverges from the germline sequence, so it may reflect a read error. The rearrangement uses TRBV13 and TRBJ1-1, with D hard to call. CDR3 size: 14 residues. Germline values: CDR1 PRHDT, CDR2 FYEKMQ (reference sequence). The CDR3 spells CASSSDIMNTDAFF. As DNA, the CDR3 is TGTGCCAGCAGCTCGGATATTATGAACACTGATGCTTTCTTT.

This chain uses TRBV7-9 with TRBJ2-1; no clear D. This CDR3 is 11 amino acids long. Trimming took off 1 base at V and 15 bases at J, with 10 bases between the two ends. Germline CDR1 SEHNR, CDR2 FQNEAQ (reference sequence). CDR3 sequence reads: CASSLGPDGFF. The CDR3 nucleotides are TGTGCCAGCAGCTTAGGCCCCGACGGGTTCTTC.